These 19 T cell receptor beta chains were sequenced from one sample in a study of beta chain features in type 1 diabetes. Reverse transcription of all isolated RNA meant that expressed TCRB transcripts were sequenced. Assay used: immunoSEQ multiplex PCR; TCRdb lists only in-frame clones, some missing. This sample has roughly 300,000 clones, with 8% found just once. Sequences were obtained from central memory CD4+ T cells from blood. These TCRs come from a woman under 30 in good health.

This clone was counted only a few times. V gene TRBV11-2 combines with J gene TRBJ1-3; D not resolved. In germline, CDR1 is SGHAT, CDR2 FQNNGV. Trimming removed 2 bases at V and 0 bases at J, with 11 bases between. This CDR3 contains 16 residues. The CDR3 nucleotides read TGTGCCAGCAGCTTAAGGAGCAGAGGCTCTGGAAACACCATATATTTT. This codes for CASSLRSRGSGNTIYF.

The rearrangement joins TRBV5-6 to TRBJ2-3, with 11 bases identical to TRBD2. The CDR3 covers 15 residues. CDR1 SGHDT and CDR2 YYEEEE come from the germline V gene. The V segment lost 1 base and the J segment 6 bases; nucleotides outside the gene matches: 4. CDR3 loop: CASSLRPSGRDTQYF. The DNA of the CDR3 is TGTGCCAGCAGCTTGCGACCTAGCGGGAGGGATACGCAGTATTTT.

The V gene is TRBV29-1, the J gene TRBJ2-5, with a weak D call TRBD2 (5 bases). The V gene's germline CDR1 is SQVTM and CDR2 ANQGSEA. Trimming left V 6 bases short and J 5 bases short, with 13 bases between. CDR3 length: 12 residues. The CDR3 loop reads CSVKTTSETQYF. The CDR3 DNA follows: TGCAGCGTGAAGACTACTTCGGAGACCCAGTACTTC.

V gene TRBV2 combines with J gene TRBJ2-3, with TRBD1 matching over 7 bases. Trimming at V came to 7 bases and at J to 1 base, leaving 8 bases not matched to a gene. This CDR3 is 15 amino acids long. Germline V CDR1 and CDR2: SNHLY, FYNNEI. The DNA for the CDR3 is TGTGCCAGCATCAGAGACAGGGCCGGCACAGATACGCAGTATTTT. It codes for CASIRDRAGTDTQYF.

The CDR3 spells CSDLPQIRTDTQYF. Written as DNA, the CDR3 is TGCAGCGACCTACCCCAGATTAGGACAGATACGCAGTATTTT. This sequence joins TRBV29-1 and TRBJ2-3; D remains unclear. V gave up 7 bases and J gave up 3 bases, with 17 bases separating them. Germline CDR1 SQVTM, CDR2 ANQGSEA. This CDR3 is built from 14 residues.

The rearrangement joins TRBV19 to TRBJ2-1, with 10 nucleotides matching TRBD1. Germline V lookup: CDR1 LNHDA, CDR2 SQIVND (reference sequence). V was pared by 7 bases and J by 9 bases, with 9 bases of the junction left unmatched. The CDR3 spans 14 residues. CDR3 in DNA: TGTGCCAGTAAACCGGGACAGGGGTTCACTGAGCAGTTCTTC. Residues: CASKPGQGFTEQFF.

This clone has a handful of counts. The CDR3 sequence: CASTGTGVIRDEKLFF. CDR3 coding DNA: TGTGCCAGCACCGGGACAGGTGTTATCAGGGATGAAAAACTGTTTTTT. The genes are TRBV5-6 and TRBJ1-4, with TRBD1 matching 8 bases. Germline V CDR1 and CDR2: SGHDT, YYEEEE. The V segment lost 6 bases and the J segment 6 bases; nucleotides outside the gene matches: 13. The CDR3 has 16 residues.

This clone was recorded at least ten times. Since a much larger clone is just one base distant, this may be a read error. This sequence joins TRBV7-8 and TRBJ2-6, with D uncertain. Trimming took off 3 bases at V and 0 bases at J, with 0 bases between the two ends. The CDR3 runs to 13 residues. From germline, CDR1 is SGHVS and CDR2 FQNEAQ. Written as DNA, the CDR3 is TGTGCCAGCAGCTTCTCTGGGGCCAACGTCCTGACTTTC. Translation gives CASSFSGANVLTF.

The chain employs TRBV7-9 and TRBJ2-5, with D uncertain. The CDR3 runs to 15 residues. The germline CDR1 and CDR2 sequences are SEHNR and FQNEAQ (reference sequence). V was shortened by 1 base and J by 4 bases, with 13 bases between the two germline ends. The CDR3 here is CASSLGGPGSETQYF. DNA of the CDR3: TGTGCCAGCAGCTTAGGAGGTCCTGGGTCAGAGACCCAGTACTTC.

This clone was seen a few times. CDR3 residues: CATSRGGSGTGELFF. For the CDR3, the DNA is TGTGCCACCAGCAGAGGCGGGAGTGGGACCGGGGAGCTGTTTTTT. The chain joins TRBV15 to TRBJ2-2; 7 positions match TRBD2. Trimming took 1 base from V and 5 from J; bases not matched to a gene: 4. CDR1 is LNHNV, CDR2 YYDKDF, per germline (reference sequence). CDR3 length: 15 amino acids.

This clone was counted a few times. This sequence joins TRBV10-3 and TRBJ2-5; D is unclear. The DNA end is more similar to TRBJ2-7, so the J call may be wrong. This CDR3 is 12 amino acids long. CDR1 ENHRY and CDR2 SYGVKD come from the germline V gene. The DNA of the CDR3 is TGTGCCGTTAGTCCCCACGCCTCCGAGCAGTACTTC. Amino acids: CAVSPHASEQYF.

This chain uses TRBV15 with TRBJ2-2; no clear D. Germline values: CDR1 LNHNV, CDR2 YYDKDF (reference sequence). Between the trimmed V and J ends, which lost 5 bases and 2 bases, there was a span of 6 bases. The CDR3 spans 13 residues. The CDR3 DNA reads TGTGCCACCAGCTTCACTAACACCGGGGAGCTGTTTTTT. It encodes CATSFTNTGELFF.

This clone was seen a handful of times. The chain employs TRBV23-1 and TRBJ2-5; no clear D gene. TRBV23-1 is an open reading frame, and its role is uncertain. There are 14 residues in the CDR3. V dropped 0 bases and J dropped 5 bases, with 10 bases sitting between them. The CDR3 here is CASSQSSNGETQYF. CDR3 nucleotide sequence: TGCGCCAGCAGTCAATCGAGCAACGGGGAGACCCAGTACTTC.

The chain uses TRBV28 and TRBJ2-7; 9 nucleotides match TRBD1. The CDR3 has 15 residues. Germline V gene sequence: CDR1 MDHEN, CDR2 SYDVKM. J gave up 2 bases and V 6 bases, and 8 bases lay outside the gene matches. The CDR3 here is CASRTTGTGTYEQYF. The CDR3 DNA sequence: TGTGCCAGCAGAACTACCGGGACAGGGACCTACGAGCAGTACTTC.

The chain combines TRBV28 with TRBJ2-7, with D hard to call. This CDR3 contains 12 residues. Germline lookup yields CDR1 MDHEN and CDR2 SYDVKM. V was cut by 5 bases and J by 4 bases, with 9 bases left in between. CDR3 protein: CASSIRAYEQYF. CDR3 DNA sequence: TGTGCCAGCAGTATAAGGGCATACGAGCAGTACTTC.

This clone has a handful of counts. The chain has TRBV15 and TRBJ2-7, with TRBD1 as a possible D gene (6 bases). Trimming shortened V by 5 bases and J by 6 bases, and 20 bases separated the two germline ends. Germline lookup yields CDR1 LNHNV and CDR2 YYDKDF (reference sequence). The CDR3 extends over 15 amino acids. The CDR3 is CATSGGGAGESEQYF. DNA of the CDR3: TGTGCCACCAGCGGAGGTGGGGCAGGGGAATCCGAGCAGTACTTC.

This clone was counted a few times. The CDR3 bases are TGTGCCAGCAGCTTGACCTCCCGGACAGACGGGTACGAGCAGTACTTC. Translation gives CASSLTSRTDGYEQYF. The gene calls are TRBV11-2 and TRBJ2-7; a possible D gene is TRBD1 (6 bases). CDR3 size: 16 residues. The ends were cut back, 3 bases at V and 4 bases at J, with 19 bases in the middle. Germline CDR1 is SGHAT and CDR2 is FQNNGV.

This clone was seen only a few times. This chain joins TRBV28 and TRBJ1-2; 9 bases align to TRBD1. The CDR3 runs to 15 residues. CDR1 MDHEN and CDR2 SYDVKM come from the germline V gene. Trimming removed 3 bases from V and 6 bases from J; junction bases left unmatched: 8. CDR3 loop: CASSLGRDRVDGYTF. CDR3 nucleotide sequence: TGTGCCAGCAGTTTGGGGCGGGACAGGGTAGATGGCTACACCTTC.

This clone was counted only a few times. This chain links TRBV4-1 with TRBJ2-6; D not certain. V lost 5 bases and J 2 bases, leaving 16 bases between the germline ends. The CDR3 covers 17 residues. Germline V gene lookup returns CDR1 MGHRA and CDR2 YSYEKL. CDR3 coding DNA: TGCGCCAGCAGCTCCCAACAGTATTTAGCTGGGGCCAACGTCCTGACTTTC. It codes for CASSSQQYLAGANVLTF.